This T cell receptor beta chain was sequenced for a study of regulatory and conventional T cells in RAG deficiency. The study's findings and limits: Compared with controls, unique Treg TCR beta sequences dropped approximately 100-fold in Omenn syndrome and CID/AS. These Omenn syndrome Treg sorts may hold peripherally activated cells instead.

The sorted conventional CD4+ T cells were CD25-low and CD127-high, with genomic DNA sequenced. As concerns this clone: The antigen is unknown.

Germline V gene sequence: CDR1 LNHDA, CDR2 SQIVND (reference sequence). V lost 7 bases and J lost 8, with 24 bases in between. This CDR3 is built from 16 residues. Sequencing was performed with immunoSEQ multiplex PCR; in TCRdb, only in-frame clones are kept and a portion is missing. The sample has around 20,000 clones; approximately 96% are singletons. The same data also contributed to another study, on regulatory T cells. Turning to that study: The PCR used 52 TRBV and 13 TRBJ primers.

The clonotype was recovered from a human donor in good health. The specimen was CD25- CD4+ T cells sorted from blood. The chain links TRBV19 to TRBJ2-1, with D perhaps TRBD2 (6 bases). The CDR3 sequence: CASMSSGLGRDYEQFF. Written as DNA, the CDR3 is TGTGCCAGTATGTCGAGTGGGCTCGGGAGAGATTATGAGCAGTTCTTC. Complete variable domain (other parts from reference TRBV19 and TRBJ2-1): DGGITQSPKYLFRKEGQNVTLSCEQNLNHDAMYWYRQDPGQGLRLIYYSQIVNDFQKGDIAEGYSVSREKKESFPLTVTSAQKNPTAFYLCASMSSGLGRDYEQFFGPGTRLTVL.